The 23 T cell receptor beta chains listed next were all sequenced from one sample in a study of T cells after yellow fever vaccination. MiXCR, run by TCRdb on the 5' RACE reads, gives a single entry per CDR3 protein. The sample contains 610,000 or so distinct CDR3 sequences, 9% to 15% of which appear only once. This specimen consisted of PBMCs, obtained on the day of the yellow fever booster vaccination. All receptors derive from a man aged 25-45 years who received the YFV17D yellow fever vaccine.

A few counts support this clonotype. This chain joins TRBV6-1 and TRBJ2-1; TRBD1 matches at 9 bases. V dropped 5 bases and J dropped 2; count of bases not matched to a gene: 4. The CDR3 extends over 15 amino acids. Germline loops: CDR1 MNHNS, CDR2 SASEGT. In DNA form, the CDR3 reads TGTGCCAGCAGTAAACAGGGGGCGCCCTACAATGAGCAGTTCTTC. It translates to CASSKQGAPYNEQFF.

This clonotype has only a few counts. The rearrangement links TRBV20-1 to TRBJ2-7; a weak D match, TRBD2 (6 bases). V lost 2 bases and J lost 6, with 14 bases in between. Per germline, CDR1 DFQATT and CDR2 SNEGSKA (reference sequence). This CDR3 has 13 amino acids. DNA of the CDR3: TGCAGTGCTAGATCTTACGCCGGGGGCGAGCAGTACTTC. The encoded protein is CSARSYAGGEQYF.

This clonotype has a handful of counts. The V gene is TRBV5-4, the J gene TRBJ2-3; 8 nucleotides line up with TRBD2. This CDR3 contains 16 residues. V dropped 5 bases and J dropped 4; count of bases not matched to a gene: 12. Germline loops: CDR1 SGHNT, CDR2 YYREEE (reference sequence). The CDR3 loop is CASSSYGTSGADTQYF. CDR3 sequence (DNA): TGTGCCAGCAGTTCCTACGGGACTAGTGGGGCAGATACGCAGTATTTT.

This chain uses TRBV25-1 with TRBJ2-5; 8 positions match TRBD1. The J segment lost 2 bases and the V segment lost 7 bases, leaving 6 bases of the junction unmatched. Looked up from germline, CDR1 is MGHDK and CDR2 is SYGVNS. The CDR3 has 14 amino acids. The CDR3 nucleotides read TGTGCCAGCAAACGACAGGGGCGTCAAGAGACCCAGTACTTC. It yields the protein CASKRQGRQETQYF.

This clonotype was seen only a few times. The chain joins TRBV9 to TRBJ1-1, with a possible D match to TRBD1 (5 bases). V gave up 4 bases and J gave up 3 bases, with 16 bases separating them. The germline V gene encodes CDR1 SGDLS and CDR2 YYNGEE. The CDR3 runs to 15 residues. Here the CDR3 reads CASSPEVGVYTEAFF. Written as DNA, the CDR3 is TGTGCCAGCAGCCCCGAGGTGGGGGTATACACTGAAGCTTTCTTT.

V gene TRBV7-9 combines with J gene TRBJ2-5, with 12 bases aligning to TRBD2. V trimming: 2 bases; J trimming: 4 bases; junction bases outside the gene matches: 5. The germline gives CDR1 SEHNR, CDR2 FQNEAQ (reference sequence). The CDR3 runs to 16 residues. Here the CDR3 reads CASSLISGLAGETQYF. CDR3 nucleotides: TGTGCCAGCAGCTTAATCTCGGGACTAGCGGGAGAGACCCAGTACTTC. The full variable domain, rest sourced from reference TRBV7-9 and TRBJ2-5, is DTGVSQNPRHKITKRGQNVTFRCDPISEHNRLYWYRQTLGQGPEFLTYFQNEAQLEKSRLLSDRFSAERPKGSFSTLEIQRTEQGDSAMYLCASSLISGLAGETQYFGPGTRLLVL.

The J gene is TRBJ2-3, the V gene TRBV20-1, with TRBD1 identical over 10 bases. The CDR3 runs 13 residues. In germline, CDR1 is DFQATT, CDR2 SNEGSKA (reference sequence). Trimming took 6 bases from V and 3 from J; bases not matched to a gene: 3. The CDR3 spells CSAGTGATDTQYF. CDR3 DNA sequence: TGCAGTGCCGGGACAGGGGCGACAGATACGCAGTATTTT.

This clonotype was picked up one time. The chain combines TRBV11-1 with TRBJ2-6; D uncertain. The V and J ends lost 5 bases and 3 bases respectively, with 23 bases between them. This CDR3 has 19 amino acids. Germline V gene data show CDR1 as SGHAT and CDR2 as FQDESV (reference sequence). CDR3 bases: TGTGCCAGCAGCACTATGAGTTTGACATCCTGGGGTGGGGCCAACGTCCTGACTTTC. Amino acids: CASSTMSLTSWGGANVLTF.

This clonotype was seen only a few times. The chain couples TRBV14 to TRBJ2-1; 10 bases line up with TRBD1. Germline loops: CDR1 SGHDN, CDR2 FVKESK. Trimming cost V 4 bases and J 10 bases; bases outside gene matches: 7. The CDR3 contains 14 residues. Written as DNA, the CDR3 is TGTGCCAGCAGCCTAGACAGGGGGCGAGGAGAGCAGTTCTTC. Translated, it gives CASSLDRGRGEQFF.

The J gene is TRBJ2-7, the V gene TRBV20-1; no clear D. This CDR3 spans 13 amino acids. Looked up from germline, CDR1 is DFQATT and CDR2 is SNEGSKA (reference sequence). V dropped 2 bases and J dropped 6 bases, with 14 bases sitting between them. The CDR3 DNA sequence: TGCAGTGCTAGACGTGCCGAACTGTTCGAGCAGTACTTC. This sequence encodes CSARRAELFEQYF.

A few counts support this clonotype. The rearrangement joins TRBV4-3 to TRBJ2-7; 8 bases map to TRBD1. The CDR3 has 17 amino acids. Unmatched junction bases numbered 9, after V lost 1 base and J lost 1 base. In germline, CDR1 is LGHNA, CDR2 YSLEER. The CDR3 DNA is TGCGCCAGCAGCCAAGGGAGTTTTGGACAGGGATCCTACGAGCAGTACTTC. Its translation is CASSQGSFGQGSYEQYF.

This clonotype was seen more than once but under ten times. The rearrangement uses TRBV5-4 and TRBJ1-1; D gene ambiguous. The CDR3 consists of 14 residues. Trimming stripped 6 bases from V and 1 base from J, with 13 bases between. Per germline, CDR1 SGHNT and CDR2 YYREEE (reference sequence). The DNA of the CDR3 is TGTGCCAGCACCGAGACGGTCGGGAACACTGAAGCTTTCTTT. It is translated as CASTETVGNTEAFF. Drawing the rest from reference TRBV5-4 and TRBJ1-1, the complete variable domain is ETGVTQSPTHLIKTRGQQVTLRCSSQSGHNTVSWYQQALGQGPQFIFQYYREEENGRGNFPPRFSGLQFPNYSSELNVNALELDDSALYLCASTETVGNTEAFFGQGTRLTVV.

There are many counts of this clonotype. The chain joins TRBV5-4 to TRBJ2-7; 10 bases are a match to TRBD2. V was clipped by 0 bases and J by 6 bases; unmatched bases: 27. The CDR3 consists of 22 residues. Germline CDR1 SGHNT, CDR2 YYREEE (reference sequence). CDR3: CASSLGIGVGGLAGVIGTEQYF. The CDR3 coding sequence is TGTGCCAGCAGCTTGGGGATTGGGGTCGGTGGCCTAGCGGGAGTGATTGGGACCGAGCAGTACTTC.

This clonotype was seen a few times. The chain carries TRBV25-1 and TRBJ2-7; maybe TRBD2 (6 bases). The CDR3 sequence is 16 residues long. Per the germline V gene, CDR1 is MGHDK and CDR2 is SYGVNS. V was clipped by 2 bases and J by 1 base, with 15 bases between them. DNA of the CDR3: TGTGCCAGCAGTGAACCCAAGACGGGAGCGTCCTACGAGCAGTACTTC. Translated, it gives CASSEPKTGASYEQYF.

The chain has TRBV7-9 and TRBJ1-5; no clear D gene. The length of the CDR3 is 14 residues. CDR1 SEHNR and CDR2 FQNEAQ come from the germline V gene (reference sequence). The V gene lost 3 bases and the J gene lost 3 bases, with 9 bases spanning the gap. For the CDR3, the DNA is TGTGCCAGCAGCTTCGTGGGTATCAATCAGCCCCAGCATTTT. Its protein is CASSFVGINQPQHF.

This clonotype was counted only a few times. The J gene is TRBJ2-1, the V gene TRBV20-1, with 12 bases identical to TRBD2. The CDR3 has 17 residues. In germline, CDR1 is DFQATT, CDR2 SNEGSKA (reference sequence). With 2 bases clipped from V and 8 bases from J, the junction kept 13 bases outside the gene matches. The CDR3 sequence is CSARRLLTSGSIHEQFF. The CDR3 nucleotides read TGCAGTGCTAGAAGGCTATTGACTAGCGGGAGTATCCATGAGCAGTTCTTC.

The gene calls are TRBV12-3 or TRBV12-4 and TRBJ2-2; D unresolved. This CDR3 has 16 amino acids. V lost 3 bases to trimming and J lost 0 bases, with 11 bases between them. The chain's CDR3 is CASSLRLLANTGELFF. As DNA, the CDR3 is TGTGCCAGCAGTTTGCGGTTATTGGCGAACACCGGGGAGCTGTTTTTT.

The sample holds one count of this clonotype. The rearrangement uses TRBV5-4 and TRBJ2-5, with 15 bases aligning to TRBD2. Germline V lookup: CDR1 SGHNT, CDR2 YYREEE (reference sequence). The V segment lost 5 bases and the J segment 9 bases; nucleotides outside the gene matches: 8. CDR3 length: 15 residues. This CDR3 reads CASSPGTSGRTPQYF. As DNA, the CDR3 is TGTGCCAGCAGTCCGGGGACTAGCGGGAGGACCCCCCAGTACTTC.

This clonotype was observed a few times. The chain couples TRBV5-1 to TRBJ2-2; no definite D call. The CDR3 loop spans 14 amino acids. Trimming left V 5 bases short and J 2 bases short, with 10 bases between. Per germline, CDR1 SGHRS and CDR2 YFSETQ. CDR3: CASRDGPNTGELFF. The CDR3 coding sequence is TGCGCCAGCAGGGATGGACCAAACACCGGGGAGCTGTTTTTT.

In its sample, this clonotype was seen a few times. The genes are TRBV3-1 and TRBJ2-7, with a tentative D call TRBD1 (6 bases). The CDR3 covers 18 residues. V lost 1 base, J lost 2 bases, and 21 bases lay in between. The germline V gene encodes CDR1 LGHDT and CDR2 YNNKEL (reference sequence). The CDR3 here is CASSQGGLRLARTYEQYF. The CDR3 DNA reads TGTGCCAGCAGCCAAGGGGGGCTGAGACTGGCCAGAACCTACGAGCAGTACTTC.

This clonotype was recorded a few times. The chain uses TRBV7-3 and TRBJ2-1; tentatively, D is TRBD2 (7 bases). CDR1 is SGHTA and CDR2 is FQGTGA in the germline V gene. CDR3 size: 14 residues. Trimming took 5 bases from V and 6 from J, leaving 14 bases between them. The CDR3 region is CASSRTGGANEQFF. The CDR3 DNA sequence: TGTGCCAGCAGCCGAACTGGGGGGGCCAATGAGCAGTTCTTC.

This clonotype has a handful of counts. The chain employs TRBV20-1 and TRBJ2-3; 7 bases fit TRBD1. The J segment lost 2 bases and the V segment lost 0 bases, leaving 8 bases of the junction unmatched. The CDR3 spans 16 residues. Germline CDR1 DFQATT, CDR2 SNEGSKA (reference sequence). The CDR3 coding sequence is TGCAGTGCTAGAGAAAGACAGGGTATAATCACAGATACGCAGTATTTT. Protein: CSARERQGIITDTQYF.

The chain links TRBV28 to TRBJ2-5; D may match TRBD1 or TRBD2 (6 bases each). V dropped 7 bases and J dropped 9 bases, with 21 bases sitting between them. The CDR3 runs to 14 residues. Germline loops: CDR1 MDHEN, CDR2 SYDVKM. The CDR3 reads CASIRRGQRRAQYF. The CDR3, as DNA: TGTGCCAGCATCCGGCGGGGACAACGGAGGGCCCAGTACTTC.